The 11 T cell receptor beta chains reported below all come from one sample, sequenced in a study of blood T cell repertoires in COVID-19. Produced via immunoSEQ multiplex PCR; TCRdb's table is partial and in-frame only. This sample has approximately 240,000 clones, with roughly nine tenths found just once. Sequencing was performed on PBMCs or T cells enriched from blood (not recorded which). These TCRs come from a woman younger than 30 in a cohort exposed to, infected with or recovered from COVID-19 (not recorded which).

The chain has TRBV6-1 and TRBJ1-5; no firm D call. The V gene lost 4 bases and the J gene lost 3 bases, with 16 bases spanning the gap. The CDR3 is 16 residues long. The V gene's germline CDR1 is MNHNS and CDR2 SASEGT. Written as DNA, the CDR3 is TGTGCCAGCAGTGCCGATCCCTCGCAGGCCAATCAGCCCCAGCATTTT. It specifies CASSADPSQANQPQHF.

The DNA of the CDR3 is TGTGCCAGCAGCCCAGAGACAGGCGTCGGAGAAAAACTGTTTTTT. It codes for CASSPETGVGEKLFF. The V call is TRBV7-9, the J call TRBJ1-4; tentative D call: TRBD1 (6 bases). The V gene's germline CDR1 is SEHNR and CDR2 FQNEAQ (reference sequence). This CDR3 has 15 amino acids. The V and J ends lost 5 bases and 8 bases respectively, with 18 bases between them.

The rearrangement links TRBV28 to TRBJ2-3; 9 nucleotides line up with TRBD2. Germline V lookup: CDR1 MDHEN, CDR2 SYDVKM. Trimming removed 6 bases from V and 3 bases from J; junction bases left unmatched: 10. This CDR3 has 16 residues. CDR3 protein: CASSRGLAGLTDTQYF. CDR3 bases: TGTGCCAGCAGCCGCGGGCTAGCGGGGCTGACAGATACGCAGTATTTT. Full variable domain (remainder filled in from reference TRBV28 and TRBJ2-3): DVKVTQSSRYLVKRTGEKVFLECVQDMDHENMFWYRQDPGLGLRLIYFSYDVKMKEKGDIPEGYSVSREKKERFSLILESASTNQTSMYLCASSRGLAGLTDTQYFGPGTRLTVL.

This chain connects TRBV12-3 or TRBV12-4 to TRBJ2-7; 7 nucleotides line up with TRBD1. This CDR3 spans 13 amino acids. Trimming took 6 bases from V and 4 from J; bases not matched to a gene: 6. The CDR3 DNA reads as TGTGCCAGCAGCGGGACAGCGCCTTACGAGCAGTACTTC. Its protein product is CASSGTAPYEQYF.

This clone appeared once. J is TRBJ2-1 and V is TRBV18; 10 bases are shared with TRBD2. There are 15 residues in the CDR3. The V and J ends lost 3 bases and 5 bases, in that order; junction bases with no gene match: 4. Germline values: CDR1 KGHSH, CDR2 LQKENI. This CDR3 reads CASSPGTSDHNEQFF. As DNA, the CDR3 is TGTGCCAGCTCACCGGGGACTAGCGACCACAATGAGCAGTTCTTC.

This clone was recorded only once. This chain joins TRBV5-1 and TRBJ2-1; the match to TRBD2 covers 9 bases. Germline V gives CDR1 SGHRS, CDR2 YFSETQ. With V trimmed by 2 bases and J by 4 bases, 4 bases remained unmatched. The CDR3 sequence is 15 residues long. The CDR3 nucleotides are TGCGCCAGCAGCTTAGCGGGAGGTGGGTACAATGAGCAGTTCTTC. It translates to CASSLAGGGYNEQFF.

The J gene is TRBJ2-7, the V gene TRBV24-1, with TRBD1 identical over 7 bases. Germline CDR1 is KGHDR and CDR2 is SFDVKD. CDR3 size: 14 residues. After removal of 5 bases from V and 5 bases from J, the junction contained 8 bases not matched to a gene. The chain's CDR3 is CATSATGDWNEQYF. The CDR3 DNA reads TGTGCCACCAGTGCAACAGGGGATTGGAACGAGCAGTACTTC.

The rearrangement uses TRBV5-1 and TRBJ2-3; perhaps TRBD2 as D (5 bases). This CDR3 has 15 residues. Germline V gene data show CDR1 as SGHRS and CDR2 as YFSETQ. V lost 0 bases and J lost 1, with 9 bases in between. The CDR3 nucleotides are TGCGCCAGCAGCTTGGTAGCGACCCGCACAGATACGCAGTATTTT. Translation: CASSLVATRTDTQYF.

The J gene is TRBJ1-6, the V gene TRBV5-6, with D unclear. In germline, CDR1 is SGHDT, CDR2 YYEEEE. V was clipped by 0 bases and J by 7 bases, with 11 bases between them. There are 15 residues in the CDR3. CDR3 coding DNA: TGTGCCAGCAGCTTGGAGAGCAGGATGAATTCACCCCTCCACTTT. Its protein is CASSLESRMNSPLHF.

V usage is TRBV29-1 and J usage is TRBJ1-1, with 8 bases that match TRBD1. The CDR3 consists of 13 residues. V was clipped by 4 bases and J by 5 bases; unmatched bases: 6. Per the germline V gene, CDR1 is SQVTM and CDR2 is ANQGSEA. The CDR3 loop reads CSVGQGRGTEAFF. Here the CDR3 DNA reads TGCAGCGTTGGACAGGGGAGGGGGACTGAAGCTTTCTTT. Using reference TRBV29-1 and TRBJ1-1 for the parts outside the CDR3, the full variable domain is SAVISQKPSRDICQRGTSLTIQCQVDSQVTMMFWYRQQPGQSLTLIATANQGSEATYESGFVIDKFPISRPNLTFSTLTVSNMSPEDSSIYLCSVGQGRGTEAFFGQGTRLTVV.

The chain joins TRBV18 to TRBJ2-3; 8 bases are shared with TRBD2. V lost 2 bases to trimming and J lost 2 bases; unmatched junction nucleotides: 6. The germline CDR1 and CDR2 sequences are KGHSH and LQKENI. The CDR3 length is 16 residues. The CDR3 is CASSPITSGYTDTQYF. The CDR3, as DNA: TGTGCCAGCTCACCAATAACTAGCGGATACACAGATACGCAGTATTTT.